The sample holds many counts of the clone carrying this T cell receptor beta chain. Its antigen remains unknown. The data originate from a study of T cell repertoires in cytomegalovirus infection. The wider study: The study used recently identified HLA-C-restricted and well-studied HLA-B-restricted CMV epitopes. CMV infection plus the matching HLA type was flagged by public TCR beta signatures.

TCRdb processed the reads anew with MiXCR; each CDR3 protein has one entry. The sample lists 370,000 or so distinct CDR3 sequences, about 32% occurring once. General study results and limits: HLA-C-restricted CMV clonotypes gave the most frequent clonotype in two of eight donors. Based on cumulative public TCR beta family frequency, carriers of CMV plus the relevant HLA were identified.

The CDR3 has 13 amino acids. Trimming cost V 4 bases and J 1 base, with 7 bases left between them. The chain has TRBV12-3 or TRBV12-4 and TRBJ1-1; D unresolved. The TCR originated in a human donor in good health (CMV status not recorded). Some clones in this sample may be carry-over from other donors' samples. The source material was cultured PBMCs, sampled from culture after CMV antigen stimulation. In DNA, the CDR3 is TGTGCCAGCAGTTCGGGCCCGAACACTGAAGCTTTCTTT. This sequence encodes CASSSGPNTEAFF.